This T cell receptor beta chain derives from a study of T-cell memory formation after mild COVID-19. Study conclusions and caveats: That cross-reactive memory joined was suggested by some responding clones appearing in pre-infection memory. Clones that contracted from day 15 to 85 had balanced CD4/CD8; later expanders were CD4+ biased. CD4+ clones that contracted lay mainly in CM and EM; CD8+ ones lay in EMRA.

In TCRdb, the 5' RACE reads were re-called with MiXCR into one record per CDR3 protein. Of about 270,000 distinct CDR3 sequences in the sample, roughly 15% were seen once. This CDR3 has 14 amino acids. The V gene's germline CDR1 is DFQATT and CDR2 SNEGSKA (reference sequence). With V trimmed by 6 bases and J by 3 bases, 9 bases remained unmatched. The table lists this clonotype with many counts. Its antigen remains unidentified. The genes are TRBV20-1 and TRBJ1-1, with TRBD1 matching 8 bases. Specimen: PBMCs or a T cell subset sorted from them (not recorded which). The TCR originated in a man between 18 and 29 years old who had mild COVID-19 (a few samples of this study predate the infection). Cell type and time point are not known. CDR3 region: CSAPTTGGYTEAFF. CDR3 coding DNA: TGCAGTGCACCGACTACAGGGGGATACACTGAAGCTTTCTTT.